This T cell receptor (beta chain) was documented in a study of blood T cell repertoires in COVID-19. Study background: Researchers got acute and convalescent COVID-19 samples from the United States, Italy and Spain. PBMCs, B-cell-depleted T cells, or T cells provided the cDNA or gDNA that made up the material.

This CDR3 spans 17 amino acids. With V trimmed by 4 bases and J by 3 bases, 12 bases remained unmatched. Germline loops: CDR1 LGHDT, CDR2 YNNKEL (reference sequence). As originally analysed: Amplifying reference gene primers gave estimates of nucleated cell counts. Clones were read by immunoSEQ multiplex PCR, and TCRdb kept only the in-frame ones, dropping some. V and J calls and clone size are copied from that table; D and trimming were computed from the DNA. Of approximately 150,000 clones in the sample, approximately 92% were seen once. The sequenced material came from peripheral blood. This TCR was recovered from a woman aged 60 to 75 with active COVID-19. The J gene is TRBJ2-7, the V gene TRBV3-1 (or the pseudogene TRBV3-2); TRBD2 matches at 10 bases. The CDR3 sequence is CASSPSLLAGPIYEQYF. The CDR3 DNA follows: TGTGCCAGCAGCCCCTCCTTACTAGCGGGACCTATCTACGAGCAGTACTTC.